The 8 T cell receptor beta chains in this list originate from one sample, sequenced in a study of blood T cell repertoires in COVID-19 (TCRdb year 2020). Libraries were prepared through the immunoSEQ multiplex PCR assay. Drawn from immuneACCESS, this table holds only the in-frame rearrangements with V and J called that TCRdb kept. Clones are partly lost; checked studies trace under half to an unresolved V gene and leave the rest unexplained. The sample yields around 80,000 clones; more than 65% were counted once. The ten largest make up less than 20% of the sample. Sequencing was carried out using peripheral blood. The receptors come from a woman aged 80 or over with active or convalescent COVID-19.

This clone was found a few times. The rearrangement links TRBV5-4 to TRBJ1-6, with TRBD1 matching 7 bases. The CDR3 is made up of 14 amino acids. V gave up 4 bases and J gave up 7 bases; unmatched junction bases: 5. Germline-derived CDR1 and CDR2 are SGHNT and YYREEE (reference sequence). The CDR3 spells CASSRDSLNSPLHF. In DNA, the CDR3 is TGTGCCAGCAGCCGGGACAGCCTCAATTCACCCCTCCACTTT.

The chain recombines TRBV15 with TRBJ2-7; D perhaps matches TRBD1 (6 bases). V gave up 1 base and J gave up 2 bases, with 9 bases separating them. The germline gives CDR1 LNHNV, CDR2 YYDKDF (reference sequence). The CDR3 runs to 14 residues. CDR3 region: CATSRAGAPYEQYF. DNA of the CDR3: TGTGCCACCAGCAGAGCAGGGGCCCCCTACGAGCAGTACTTC.

The V gene is TRBV6-5, the J gene TRBJ2-7, with D unresolved. Germline V gives CDR1 MNHEY, CDR2 SVGAGI. The CDR3 extends over 14 amino acids. Trimming left V 8 bases short and J 1 base short, with 15 bases between. The CDR3 DNA reads TGTGCCAGCGCACAGTCGGCCCTGTCCTACGAGCAGTACTTC. Translation: CASAQSALSYEQYF.

This clone was seen more than once but under ten times. The chain uses TRBV2 and TRBJ2-7; 7 bases are shared with TRBD1. There are 16 residues in the CDR3. V trimming: 2 bases; J trimming: 7 bases; junction bases outside the gene matches: 14. Germline CDR1 is SNHLY and CDR2 is FYNNEI. The CDR3 DNA reads TGTGCCAGCAGTGAATCGGAGACAGGGACCTCTGATGAGCAGTACTTC. Translated, it gives CASSESETGTSDEQYF. Complete variable domain (other parts from reference TRBV2 and TRBJ2-7): EPEVTQTPSHQVTQMGQEVILRCVPISNHLYFYWYRQILGQKVEFLVSFYNNEISEKSEIFDDQFSVERPDGSNFTLKIRSTKLEDSAMYFCASSESETGTSDEQYFGPGTRLTVT.

This clone was observed a handful of times. V gene TRBV2 combines with J gene TRBJ2-2; tentative D call: TRBD2 (6 bases). Trimming cost V 5 bases and J 5 bases, with 15 bases left between them. CDR1 and CDR2 from the germline V gene are SNHLY and FYNNEI. The CDR3 is 15 residues long. CDR3: CASSRGSAGTGELFF. The CDR3 DNA reads as TGTGCCAGCAGTCGGGGGTCCGCGGGGACCGGGGAGCTGTTTTTT.

This chain joins TRBV5-1 and TRBJ1-1; TRBD1 matches at 12 bases. V gave up 5 bases and J gave up 6 bases; unmatched junction bases: 11. This CDR3 has 16 amino acids. CDR1 is SGHRS, CDR2 YFSETQ, per germline. The CDR3 loop is CASSPGTGGRSAEAFF. The CDR3 DNA is TGCGCCAGCAGTCCCGGGACAGGGGGCAGGAGCGCTGAAGCTTTCTTT. Full variable domain (remainder filled in from reference TRBV5-1 and TRBJ1-1): KAGVTQTPRYLIKTRGQQVTLSCSPISGHRSVSWYQQTPGQGLQFLFEYFSETQRNKGNFPGRFSGRQFSNSRSEMNVSTLELGDSALYLCASSPGTGGRSAEAFFGQGTRLTVV.

The rearrangement uses TRBV12-5 and TRBJ2-7, with TRBD1 matching over 8 bases. Germline V gene data show CDR1 as LGHNT and CDR2 as FRNRAP. The CDR3 length is 17 residues. V was pared by 0 bases and J by 0 bases, with 7 bases of the junction left unmatched. CDR3 residues: CASGLVLSDRDSYEQYF. CDR3 nucleotides: TGTGCTAGTGGTTTGGTATTATCGGACAGGGACTCCTACGAGCAGTACTTC.

The chain employs TRBV27 and TRBJ2-1; 7 bases align to TRBD1. The J segment lost 6 bases and the V segment lost 6 bases, leaving 5 bases of the junction unmatched. CDR1 and CDR2 (germline): MNHEY, SMNVEV (reference sequence). The CDR3 consists of 13 residues. The CDR3, as DNA: TGTGCCAGCAGCTCGGGACAGATCAATGAGCAGTTCTTC. As protein: CASSSGQINEQFF.